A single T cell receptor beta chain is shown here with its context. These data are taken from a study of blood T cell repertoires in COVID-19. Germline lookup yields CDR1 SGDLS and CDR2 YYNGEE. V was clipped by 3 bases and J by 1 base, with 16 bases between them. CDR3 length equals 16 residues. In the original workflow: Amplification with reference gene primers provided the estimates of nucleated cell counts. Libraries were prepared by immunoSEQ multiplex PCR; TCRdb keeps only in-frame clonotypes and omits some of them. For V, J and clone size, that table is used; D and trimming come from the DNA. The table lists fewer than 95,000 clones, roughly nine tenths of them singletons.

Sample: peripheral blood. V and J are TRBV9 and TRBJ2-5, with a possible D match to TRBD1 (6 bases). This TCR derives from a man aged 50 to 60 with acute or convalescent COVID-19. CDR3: CASSGTETGPQETQYF. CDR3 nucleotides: TGTGCCAGCAGCGGAACCGAGACAGGACCCCAAGAGACCCAGTACTTC. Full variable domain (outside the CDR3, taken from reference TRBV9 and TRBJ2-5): DSGVTQTPKHLITATGQRVTLRCSPRSGDLSVYWYQQSLDQGLQFLIQYYNGEERAKGNILERFSAQQFPDLHSELNLSSLELGDSALYFCASSGTETGPQETQYFGPGTRLLVL.